The source of this T cell receptor beta chain is a study of regulatory and conventional T cells in RAG deficiency. Genomic DNA came from blood conventional CD4+ T cells gated CD25-low CD127-high. The protocol was immunoSEQ multiplex PCR, while the TCRdb copy is restricted to in-frame clones and leaves out a portion. The table lists tens of thousands of clones, approximately 93% of them singletons. Separately, the same data were catalogued under a study of regulatory T cells. That publication notes: The primer mix had 52 TRBV and 13 TRBJ primers.

The sample taken for sequencing was CD4+ T cells sorted from blood. The clonotype originates from a human donor in good health.

The CDR3 is CASSSLQTGTDEQYF. The CDR3 bases are TGCGCCAGCAGCTCCCTTCAAACCGGGACAGACGAGCAGTACTTC. This chain uses TRBV5-1 with TRBJ2-7, with 7 bases matching TRBD1. Germline trimming cut 3 bases from V and 5 bases from J; bases unmatched to any gene: 11. Germline CDR1 SGHRS, CDR2 YFSETQ. The CDR3 runs 15 residues.